The 29 T cell receptor beta chains in this list originate from one sample, sequenced in a study of graft-versus-host responses after intestinal transplantation. Assay: immunoSEQ multiplex PCR; the TCRdb copy retains only in-frame clones and omits some. The sample shows roughly 99,000 clones, roughly 88% of them seen only once. The sequencing used PBMCs, collected 255 days after intestinal transplant. The receptors come from a human patient who received an intestinal transplant, so some T cells may come from the graft donor.

The V call is TRBV29-1, the J call TRBJ2-1, with 14 bases lining up with TRBD2. V trimming: 4 bases; J trimming: 0 bases; junction bases outside the gene matches: 5. This CDR3 comprises 17 residues. The V gene's germline CDR1 is SQVTM and CDR2 ANQGSEA. CDR3: CSVGGLAGGSSYNEQFF. In nucleotides, the CDR3 is TGCAGCGTTGGTGGACTAGCGGGGGGTAGCTCCTACAATGAGCAGTTCTTC.

The chain links TRBV18 to TRBJ1-5; the match to TRBD1 covers 7 bases. Germline CDR1 and CDR2: KGHSH and LQKENI. This CDR3 spans 21 amino acids. Trimming at V came to 1 base and at J to 0 bases, leaving 18 bases not matched to a gene. The CDR3: CASSPLPAGQVGPYSNQPQHF. The DNA of the CDR3 is TGTGCCAGCTCACCACTACCGGCCGGACAGGTTGGACCTTATAGCAATCAGCCCCAGCATTTT.

This clone was recorded only once. The chain carries TRBV5-4 and TRBJ1-4; TRBD1 agrees at 8 bases. Germline loops: CDR1 SGHNT, CDR2 YYREEE (reference sequence). V lost 0 bases, J lost 3 bases, and 4 bases stayed unmatched. The CDR3 has 16 amino acids. CDR3 loop: CASSLGTGPPNEKLFF. CDR3 coding DNA: TGTGCCAGCAGCTTGGGGACAGGGCCCCCTAATGAAAAACTGTTTTTT.

V is TRBV6-6 and J is TRBJ2-1; possible D gene TRBD2, 5 bases. V was clipped by 6 bases and J by 9 bases, with 6 bases between them. The CDR3 runs to 10 residues. Germline CDR1 is MNHNY and CDR2 is SVGAGI (reference sequence). Written as DNA, the CDR3 is TGTGCCAGCAGCGAGGGTGAGCAGTTCTTC. Its translation is CASSEGEQFF.

The J gene is TRBJ1-3, the V gene TRBV7-2; maybe TRBD1 (6 bases). CDR3 size: 15 residues. The V gene's germline CDR1 is SGHTA and CDR2 FQGNSA. The V gene lost 5 bases and the J gene lost 2 bases, with 13 bases spanning the gap. CDR3 nucleotides: TGTGCCAGCAGCCCCGCCGAGGGGGCTGGAAACACCATATATTTT. It codes for CASSPAEGAGNTIYF.

J is TRBJ1-2 and V is TRBV9; D is uncertain. Germline V lookup: CDR1 SGDLS, CDR2 YYNGEE. This CDR3 is built from 12 residues. Trimming shortened V by 0 bases and J by 14 bases, and 14 bases separated the two germline ends. The CDR3 nucleotides are TGTGCCAGCAGCGTAGGGGAAACGGACTATACCTTC. It specifies CASSVGETDYTF.

This clone has just one count. The V gene is TRBV4-1, the J gene TRBJ2-5, with 9 bases matching TRBD1. There are 19 residues in the CDR3. With V trimmed by 2 bases and J by 2 bases, 15 bases remained unmatched. Germline loops: CDR1 MGHRA, CDR2 YSYEKL. As DNA, the CDR3 is TGCGCCAGCAGCCAACCTGGGACAGGGTCGCCCAAAGGTCAAGAGACCCAGTACTTC. Its translation: CASSQPGTGSPKGQETQYF.

This chain joins TRBV6-5 and TRBJ1-1; 8 bases match TRBD1. The germline CDR1 and CDR2 sequences are MNHEY and SVGAGI. V was clipped by 2 bases and J by 1 base; unmatched bases: 6. The CDR3 sequence is 16 residues long. CDR3 sequence reads: CASSYPRGRENTEAFF. In DNA, the CDR3 is TGTGCCAGCAGTTACCCCAGGGGGCGCGAGAACACTGAAGCTTTCTTT.

The rearrangement joins TRBV19 to TRBJ1-3; D remains unclear. V was pared by 3 bases and J by 4 bases, with 7 bases between. CDR3 size: 13 residues. Germline-derived CDR1 and CDR2 are LNHDA and SQIVND (reference sequence). The CDR3 here is CASSIRYGNTIYF. The DNA of the CDR3 is TGTGCCAGTAGTATTCGATACGGAAACACCATATATTTT. The whole variable domain, remainder taken from reference TRBV19 and TRBJ1-3, is DGGITQSPKYLFRKEGQNVTLSCEQNLNHDAMYWYRQDPGQGLRLIYYSQIVNDFQKGDIAEGYSVSREKKESFPLTVTSAQKNPTAFYLCASSIRYGNTIYFGEGSWLTVV.

The V call is TRBV29-1, the J call TRBJ1-2, with 10 bases that match TRBD1. Unmatched junction bases numbered 8, after V lost 6 bases and J lost 4 bases. In germline, CDR1 is SQVTM, CDR2 ANQGSEA. The length of the CDR3 is 14 residues. The CDR3 DNA reads as TGCAGCGTCATAAGGGGGACAGGGGTCTATGGCTACACCTTC. It encodes CSVIRGTGVYGYTF.

This chain links TRBV28 with TRBJ2-7; the D call may be TRBD1 or TRBD2 (5 bases each). This CDR3 has 15 amino acids. The germline V gene encodes CDR1 MDHEN and CDR2 SYDVKM. V shed 3 bases and J shed 3 bases, with 15 bases lying between them. The CDR3 loop is CASSFHGTEHYEQYF. CDR3 sequence (DNA): TGTGCCAGCAGTTTTCACGGGACGGAGCACTACGAGCAGTACTTC.

The V call is TRBV28, the J call TRBJ2-6; D gene uncertain. V lost 5 bases, J lost 0 bases, and 5 bases lay in between. CDR1 MDHEN and CDR2 SYDVKM come from the germline V gene. CDR3 size: 14 residues. The CDR3 sequence: CASSPFSGANVLTF. CDR3 DNA sequence: TGTGCCAGCAGTCCTTTCTCTGGGGCCAACGTCCTGACTTTC.

The chain has TRBV27 and TRBJ2-2; D is ambiguous. V was trimmed by 2 bases and J by 6 bases, leaving 19 bases between them. Germline V lookup: CDR1 MNHEY, CDR2 SMNVEV (reference sequence). The CDR3 is made up of 17 amino acids. This CDR3 reads CASSLKAPPYFSGELFF. In DNA, the CDR3 is TGTGCCAGCAGTTTAAAGGCCCCGCCGTATTTTTCCGGGGAGCTGTTTTTT.

V usage is TRBV4-1 and J usage is TRBJ1-5; 7 nucleotides line up with TRBD1. The V gene end was trimmed by 4 bases and the J gene end by 5 bases; junction bases not matched to a gene: 8. This CDR3 spans 15 amino acids. Germline V gives CDR1 MGHRA, CDR2 YSYEKL. CDR3 amino acids: CASSPTQGGDQPQHF. The CDR3 coding sequence is TGCGCCAGCAGCCCAACCCAGGGGGGGGATCAGCCCCAGCATTTT.

The chain links TRBV6-1 to TRBJ2-7, with TRBD2 identical over 7 bases. The CDR3 runs to 14 residues. Trimming cost V 2 bases and J 5 bases; bases outside gene matches: 6. Germline CDR1 MNHNS, CDR2 SASEGT. CDR3 bases: TGTGCCAGCAGTGAAATCCCGGGGGGAAACGAGCAGTACTTC. It specifies CASSEIPGGNEQYF.

The V call is TRBV4-2, the J call TRBJ1-1; D call uncertain. The germline V gene has CDR1 LGHNA and CDR2 YNFKEQ. Deletions cut 0 bases from V and 0 bases from J, with 8 bases between. The CDR3 is made up of 15 amino acids. DNA of the CDR3: TGTGCCAGCAGCCAAGATGGTGGGATGAACACTGAAGCTTTCTTT. As protein: CASSQDGGMNTEAFF.

The V gene is TRBV25-1, the J gene TRBJ1-6; 10 nucleotides match TRBD1. With 6 bases clipped from V and 0 bases from J, the junction kept 2 bases outside the gene matches. The CDR3 has 16 residues. Per germline, CDR1 MGHDK and CDR2 SYGVNS. CDR3 DNA: TGTGCCAGCAGAAGACAGGGGGCCTCCTATAATTCACCCCTCCACTTT. As protein: CASRRQGASYNSPLHF.

This sequence joins TRBV5-1 and TRBJ2-7; the D gene is possibly TRBD1 (6 bases). The CDR3 is 17 residues long. Germline V gene lookup returns CDR1 SGHRS and CDR2 YFSETQ. Trimming cost V 4 bases and J 3 bases, with 23 bases left between them. The chain's CDR3 is CASSPAVMDSAIYEQYF. In DNA form, the CDR3 reads TGCGCCAGCAGCCCTGCCGTGATGGACAGTGCTATCTACGAGCAGTACTTC.

The chain joins TRBV9 to TRBJ2-5; TRBD2 matches at 8 bases. Germline-derived CDR1 and CDR2 are SGDLS and YYNGEE. The CDR3 has 16 amino acids. Trimming at V came to 0 bases and at J to 0 bases, leaving 4 bases not matched to a gene. In nucleotides, the CDR3 is TGTGCCAGCAGCGTAGCAGTAGCGGGGTACCAAGAGACCCAGTACTTC. This sequence encodes CASSVAVAGYQETQYF. The variable domain in full, completed from reference TRBV9 and TRBJ2-5, reads DSGVTQTPKHLITATGQRVTLRCSPRSGDLSVYWYQQSLDQGLQFLIQYYNGEERAKGNILERFSAQQFPDLHSELNLSSLELGDSALYFCASSVAVAGYQETQYFGPGTRLLVL.

The J gene is TRBJ2-7, the V gene TRBV9; D gene unclear. Germline V gene data show CDR1 as SGDLS and CDR2 as YYNGEE. This CDR3 has 14 residues. Trimming removed 0 bases at V and 3 bases at J, with 10 bases between. The CDR3 loop is CASSVDPLGYEQYV. The CDR3 nucleotides are TGTGCCAGCAGCGTAGATCCCCTTGGCTACGAGCAGTACGTC.

The rearrangement joins TRBV10-3 to TRBJ2-7; unclear D gene. V was pared by 4 bases and J by 6 bases, with 7 bases between. Germline values: CDR1 ENHRY, CDR2 SYGVKD. This CDR3 contains 11 residues. The CDR3 DNA reads TGTGCCATCAGTGCCAGCTCCGAGCAGTACTTC. Its translation is CAISASSEQYF.

This clone was detected a few times. CDR3 residues: CASSYSGDSGRARYF. In DNA form, the CDR3 reads TGTGCCAGCAGTTACTCTGGGGACAGCGGGAGGGCCCGTTACTTC. The chain has TRBV6-6 and TRBJ2-7, with 10 bases lining up with TRBD2. The length of the CDR3 is 15 residues. Germline V gives CDR1 MNHNY, CDR2 SVGAGI (reference sequence). V shed 0 bases, J shed 13 bases, and the junction held 12 bases outside the gene matches.

This clone was recorded only once. The chain links TRBV4-2 to TRBJ2-5; the match to TRBD2 covers 9 bases. V lost 4 bases to trimming and J lost 5 bases; unmatched junction nucleotides: 14. This CDR3 has 17 residues. Germline CDR1 and CDR2: LGHNA and YNFKEQ. For the CDR3, the DNA is TGTGCCAGCAGCCGAATAAAGGCGGGGGGGCCAGAGGAGACCCAGTACTTC. Encoded protein: CASSRIKAGGPEETQYF.

This clone was seen once. J is TRBJ1-1 and V is TRBV11-2; the D is unclear. Germline V CDR1 and CDR2: SGHAT, FQNNGV. The CDR3 runs to 15 residues. V dropped 1 base and J dropped 1 base, with 10 bases sitting between them. The CDR3 DNA sequence: TGTGCCAGCAGCTTAGTTACCAGTAGGAACACTGAAGCTTTCTTT. Its translation is CASSLVTSRNTEAFF. Full variable domain (missing parts from reference TRBV11-2 and TRBJ1-1): EAGVAQSPRYKIIEKRQSVAFWCNPISGHATLYWYQQILGQGPKLLIQFQNNGVVDDSQLPKDRFSAERLKGVDSTLKIQPAKLEDSAVYLCASSLVTSRNTEAFFGQGTRLTVV.

The V call is TRBV18, the J call TRBJ2-3; D is possibly TRBD1 (5 bases). Deletions cut 4 bases from V and 2 bases from J, with 13 bases between. Germline V gives CDR1 KGHSH, CDR2 LQKENI. The CDR3 contains 15 residues. The CDR3, as DNA: TGTGCCAGCTCACTAAAGACAGAGTACACAGATACGCAGTATTTT. Translation: CASSLKTEYTDTQYF. The full variable domain, with the rest looked up from reference TRBV18 and TRBJ2-3, is NAGVMQNPRHLVRRRGQEARLRCSPMKGHSHVYWYRQLPEEGLKFMVYLQKENIIDESGMPKERFSAEFPKEGPSILRIQQVVRGDSAAYFCASSLKTEYTDTQYFGPGTRLTVL.

This sequence joins TRBV6-1 and TRBJ2-3; 9 bases line up with TRBD2. The CDR3 extends over 15 amino acids. V lost 5 bases, J lost 2 bases, and 5 bases stayed unmatched. Per germline, CDR1 MNHNS and CDR2 SASEGT. The CDR3 sequence: CASSFSGGPTDTQYF. The CDR3 DNA reads as TGTGCCAGCAGTTTCAGCGGGGGGCCCACAGATACGCAGTATTTT.

The chain combines TRBV4-1 with TRBJ2-5; TRBD1 aligns across 12 bases. J was trimmed by 5 bases and V by 5 bases; bases with no gene match: 6. The CDR3 runs to 15 residues. Germline loops: CDR1 MGHRA, CDR2 YSYEKL. Here the CDR3 DNA reads TGCGCCAGCAGCACTAGGGACAGGGGGCTGGAGACCCAGTACTTC. This gives the protein CASSTRDRGLETQYF.

The rearrangement links TRBV5-6 to TRBJ1-3; D is possibly TRBD1 (5 bases). This CDR3 has 15 amino acids. Trimming stripped 0 bases from V and 7 bases from J, with 14 bases between. In germline, CDR1 is SGHDT, CDR2 YYEEEE. CDR3 bases: TGTGCCAGCAGCTTGGGCGGGGGAACTATGAACACCATATATTTT. Translated: CASSLGGGTMNTIYF.

CDR3 nucleotides: TGTGCCAGCAGGGTCATAGGAAACACCGGGGAGCTGTTTTTT. This gives the protein CASRVIGNTGELFF. The V and J genes are TRBV6-5 and TRBJ2-2; D is uncertain. CDR1 and CDR2 from the germline V gene are MNHEY and SVGAGI. The CDR3 covers 14 residues. The V end was cut by 6 bases, the J end by 2 bases, with 10 bases between.